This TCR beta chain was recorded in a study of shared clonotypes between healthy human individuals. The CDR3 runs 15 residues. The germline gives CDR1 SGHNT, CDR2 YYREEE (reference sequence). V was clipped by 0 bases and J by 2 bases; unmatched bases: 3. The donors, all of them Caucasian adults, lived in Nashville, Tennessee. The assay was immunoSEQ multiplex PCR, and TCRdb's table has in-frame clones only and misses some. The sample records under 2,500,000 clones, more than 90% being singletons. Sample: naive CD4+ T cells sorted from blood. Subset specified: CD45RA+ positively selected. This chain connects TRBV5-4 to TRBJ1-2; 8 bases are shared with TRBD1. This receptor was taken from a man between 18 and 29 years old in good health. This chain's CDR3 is CASSLGDRRNYGYTF. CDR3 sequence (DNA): TGTGCCAGCAGCTTGGGGGACAGGCGCAACTATGGCTACACCTTC. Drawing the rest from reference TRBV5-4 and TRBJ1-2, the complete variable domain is ETGVTQSPTHLIKTRGQQVTLRCSSQSGHNTVSWYQQALGQGPQFIFQYYREEENGRGNFPPRFSGLQFPNYSSELNVNALELDDSALYLCASSLGDRRNYGYTFGSGTRLTVV.